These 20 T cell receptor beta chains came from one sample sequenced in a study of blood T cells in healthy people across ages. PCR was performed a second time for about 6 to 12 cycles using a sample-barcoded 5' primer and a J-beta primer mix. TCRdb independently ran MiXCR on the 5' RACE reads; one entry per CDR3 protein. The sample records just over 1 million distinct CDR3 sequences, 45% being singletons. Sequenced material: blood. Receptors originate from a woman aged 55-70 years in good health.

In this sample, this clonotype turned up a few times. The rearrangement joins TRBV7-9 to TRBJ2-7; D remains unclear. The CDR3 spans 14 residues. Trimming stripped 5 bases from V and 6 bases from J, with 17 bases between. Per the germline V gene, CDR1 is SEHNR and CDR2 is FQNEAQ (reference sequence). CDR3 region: CASSPPGWSSEQYF. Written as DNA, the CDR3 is TGTGCCAGCAGCCCCCCCGGATGGAGCTCCGAGCAGTACTTC.

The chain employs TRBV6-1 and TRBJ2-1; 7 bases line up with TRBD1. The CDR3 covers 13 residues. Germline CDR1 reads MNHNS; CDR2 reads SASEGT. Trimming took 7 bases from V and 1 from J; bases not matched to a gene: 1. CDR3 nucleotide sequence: TGTGCCAGCAACAGGGGTTCCTACAATGAGCAGTTCTTC. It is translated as CASNRGSYNEQFF.

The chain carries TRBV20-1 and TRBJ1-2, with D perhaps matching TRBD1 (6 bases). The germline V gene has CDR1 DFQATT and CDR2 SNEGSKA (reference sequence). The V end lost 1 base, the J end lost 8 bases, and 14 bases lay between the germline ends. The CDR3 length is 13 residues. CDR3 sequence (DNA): TGCAGTGCTAGAGGGGACACTGGCCGGGGCTACACCTTC. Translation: CSARGDTGRGYTF.

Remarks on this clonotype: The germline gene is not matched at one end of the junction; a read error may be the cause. The CDR3 spells CSAPPGGQATQYF. In nucleotides, the CDR3 is TGCAGTGCCCCACCGGGTGGGCAAGCGACCCAGTACTTC. The V gene is TRBV20-1, the J gene TRBJ2-5; D ambiguous. CDR3 size: 13 residues. The V gene's germline CDR1 is DFQATT and CDR2 SNEGSKA (reference sequence).

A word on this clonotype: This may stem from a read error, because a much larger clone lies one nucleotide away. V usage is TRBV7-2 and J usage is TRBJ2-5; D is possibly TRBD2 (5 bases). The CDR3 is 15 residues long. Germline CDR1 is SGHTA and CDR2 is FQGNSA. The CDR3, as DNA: TGTGCCAGCAGCCCCCAGGTTAAGAGGGAAGAGGCCCAGTACTTC. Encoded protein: CASSPQVKREEAQYF.

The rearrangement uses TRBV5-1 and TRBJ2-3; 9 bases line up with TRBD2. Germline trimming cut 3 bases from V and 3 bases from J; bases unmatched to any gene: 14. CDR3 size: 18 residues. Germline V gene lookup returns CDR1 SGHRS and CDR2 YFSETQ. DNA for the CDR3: TGCGCCAGCAGCTCCCTACCCTCTAGCGGGACCTCAACAGATACGCAGTATTTT. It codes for CASSSLPSSGTSTDTQYF.

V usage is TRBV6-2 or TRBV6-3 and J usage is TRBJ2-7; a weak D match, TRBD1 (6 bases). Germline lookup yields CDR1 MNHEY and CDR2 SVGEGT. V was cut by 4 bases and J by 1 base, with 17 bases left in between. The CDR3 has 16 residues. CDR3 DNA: TGTGCCAGCAGTTTAGGACAGCAAACCTTTTCCTACGAGCAGTACTTC. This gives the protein CASSLGQQTFSYEQYF.

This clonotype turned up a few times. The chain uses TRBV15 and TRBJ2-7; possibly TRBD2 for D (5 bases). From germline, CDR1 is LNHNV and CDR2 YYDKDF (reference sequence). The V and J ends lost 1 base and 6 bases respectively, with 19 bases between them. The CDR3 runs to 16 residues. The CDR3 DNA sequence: TGTGCCACCAGCAGAGGGGTAATGGTGGGAGAGGTCGAGCAGTACTTC. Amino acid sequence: CATSRGVMVGEVEQYF.

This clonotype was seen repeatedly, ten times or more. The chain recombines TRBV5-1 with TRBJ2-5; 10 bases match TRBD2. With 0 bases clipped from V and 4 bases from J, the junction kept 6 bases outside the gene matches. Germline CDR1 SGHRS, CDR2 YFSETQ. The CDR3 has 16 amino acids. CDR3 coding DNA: TGCGCCAGCAGCTTGGGGCTAGCGGGAGCTGGAGAGACCCAGTACTTC. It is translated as CASSLGLAGAGETQYF.

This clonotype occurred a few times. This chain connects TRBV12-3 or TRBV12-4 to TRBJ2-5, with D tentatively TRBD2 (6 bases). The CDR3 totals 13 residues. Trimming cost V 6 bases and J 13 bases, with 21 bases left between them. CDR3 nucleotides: TGTGCCAGCAGACGAGAATTGGGGGGAGTCCCGTACTTC. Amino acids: CASRRELGGVPYF.

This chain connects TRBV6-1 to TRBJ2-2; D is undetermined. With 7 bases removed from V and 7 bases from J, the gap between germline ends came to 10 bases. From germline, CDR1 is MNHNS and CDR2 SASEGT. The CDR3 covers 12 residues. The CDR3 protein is CASTDGIGELFF. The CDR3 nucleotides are TGTGCCAGCACCGACGGTATCGGGGAGCTGTTTTTT.

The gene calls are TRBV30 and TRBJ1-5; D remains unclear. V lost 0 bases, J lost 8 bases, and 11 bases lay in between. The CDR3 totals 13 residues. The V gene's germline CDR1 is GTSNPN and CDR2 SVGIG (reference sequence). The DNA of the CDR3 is TGTGCCTGGAGTGTCGCCGAGAGGGAGCCCCAGCATTTT. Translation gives CAWSVAEREPQHF.

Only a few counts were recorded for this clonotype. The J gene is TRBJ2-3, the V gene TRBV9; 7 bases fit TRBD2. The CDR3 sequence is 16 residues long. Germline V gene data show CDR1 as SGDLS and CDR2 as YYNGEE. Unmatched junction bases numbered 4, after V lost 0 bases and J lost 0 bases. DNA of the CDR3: TGTGCCAGCAGCGTAGATACTAGCGTTAGCACAGATACGCAGTATTTT. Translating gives CASSVDTSVSTDTQYF.

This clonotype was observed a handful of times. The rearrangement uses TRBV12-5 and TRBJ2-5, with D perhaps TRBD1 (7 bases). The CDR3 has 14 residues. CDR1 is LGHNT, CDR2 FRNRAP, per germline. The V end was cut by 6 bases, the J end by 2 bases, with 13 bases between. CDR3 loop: CASGAGGHQETQYF. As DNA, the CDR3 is TGTGCTAGTGGCGCAGGGGGGCATCAAGAGACCCAGTACTTC.

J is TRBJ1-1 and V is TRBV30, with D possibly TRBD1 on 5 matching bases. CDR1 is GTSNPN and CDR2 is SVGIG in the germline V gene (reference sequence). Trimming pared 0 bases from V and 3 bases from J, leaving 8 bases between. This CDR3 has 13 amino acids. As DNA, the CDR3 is TGTGCCTGGAGTGTAACAGGAGACACTGAAGCTTTCTTT. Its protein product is CAWSVTGDTEAFF. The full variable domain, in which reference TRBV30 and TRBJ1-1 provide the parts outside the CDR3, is SQTIHQWPATLVQPVGSPLSLECTVEGTSNPNLYWYRQAAGRGLQLLFYSVGIGQISSEVPQNLSASRPQDRQFILSSKKLLLSDSGFYLCAWSVTGDTEAFFGQGTRLTVV.

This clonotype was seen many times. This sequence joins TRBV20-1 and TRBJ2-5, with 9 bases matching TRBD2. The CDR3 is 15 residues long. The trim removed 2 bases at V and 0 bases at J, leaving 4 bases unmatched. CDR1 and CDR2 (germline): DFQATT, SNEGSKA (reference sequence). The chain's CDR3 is CSARLAGGNQETQYF. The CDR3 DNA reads TGCAGTGCTAGACTCGCGGGAGGGAACCAAGAGACCCAGTACTTC.

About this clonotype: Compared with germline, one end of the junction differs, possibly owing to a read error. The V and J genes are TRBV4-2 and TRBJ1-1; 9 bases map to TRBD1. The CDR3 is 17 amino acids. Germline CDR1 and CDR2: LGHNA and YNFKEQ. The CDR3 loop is CASRLPGQGGLNTEAFF. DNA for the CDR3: TGTGCCAGCAGACTGCCGGGACAGGGAGGTCTCAACACTGAAGCTTTTTTT.

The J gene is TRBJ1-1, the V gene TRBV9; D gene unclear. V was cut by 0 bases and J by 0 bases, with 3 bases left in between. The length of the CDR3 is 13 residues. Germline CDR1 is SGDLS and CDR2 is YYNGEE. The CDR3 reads CASSVDMNTEAFF. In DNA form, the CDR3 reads TGTGCCAGCAGCGTAGATATGAACACTGAAGCTTTCTTT.

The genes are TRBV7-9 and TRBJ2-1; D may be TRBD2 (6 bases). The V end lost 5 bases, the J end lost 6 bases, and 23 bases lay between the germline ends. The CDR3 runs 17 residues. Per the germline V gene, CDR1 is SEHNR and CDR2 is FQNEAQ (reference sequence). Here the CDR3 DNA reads TGTGCCAGCAGCGCACCGGGACTGCCGCTCTTGGTCAATGAGCAGTTCTTC. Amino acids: CASSAPGLPLLVNEQFF.

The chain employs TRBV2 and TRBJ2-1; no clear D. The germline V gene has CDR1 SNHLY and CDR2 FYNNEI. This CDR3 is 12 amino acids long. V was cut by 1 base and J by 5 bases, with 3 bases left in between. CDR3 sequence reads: CASSEVDNEQFF. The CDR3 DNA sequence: TGTGCCAGCAGTGAAGTAGACAATGAGCAGTTCTTC.